This TCR beta chain was captured by sequencing in a study of blood T cell repertoires in COVID-19. Per the original methods: By means of reference gene primer amplification, nucleated cell counts were estimated. Measured with immunoSEQ multiplex PCR; TCRdb has only the in-frame clones, and not every one. Clone size and the V and J calls come from that table; the DNA yielded D and trimming. The sample includes around 300,000 clones, less than 85% of them seen just once. Sequenced input: PBMCs or T cells enriched from blood (not recorded which). The origin of this receptor is a woman between 45 and 65 years old who had recovered from COVID-19.

CDR3 region: CASSRRENYEQYF. The CDR3 coding sequence is TGTGCCAGTAGCCGGAGGGAGAACTACGAGCAGTACTTC. This rearrangement joins TRBV19 to TRBJ2-7, with D tentatively TRBD2 (6 bases). Germline V lookup: CDR1 LNHDA, CDR2 SQIVND (reference sequence). Between the trimmed V and J ends, which lost 6 bases and 3 bases, there was a span of 12 bases. The CDR3 spans 13 residues.